This is a list of T cell receptor beta chains from one sample in a study of cytomegalovirus exposure and HLA in healthy donors. Method: immunoSEQ multiplex PCR; TCRdb's copy keeps in-frame clones and lacks some. The repertoire consists of around 91,000 clones, with around 84% occurring once and the leading ten covering approximately 2.3%. What was sequenced was PBMCs. The receptors here all came from a man aged 18-30 years in good health and CMV-seronegative. Each CDR3 is given with its conserved first and last residue. Fields, in order: clone size, D gene, J gene, V gene, CDR3 protein, CDR3 DNA. D genes are given only for firm matches. A clone size is listed for some rows: how often the clone was seen (once, few, many), or a class if it is expanded.

>-|-|TRBJ2-3|TRBV11-3
CASSLDRTDTDTQYF
TGTGCCAGCAGCTTAGATCGCACAGACACAGATACGCAGTATTTT
>-|TRBD2|TRBJ2-7|TRBV7-9
CASSASGRKYEQYF
TGTGCCAGCAGCGCTAGCGGGAGAAAGTACGAGCAGTACTTC
>-|-|TRBJ1-3|TRBV27
CASSSGRSSGNTIYF
TGTGCCAGCAGTTCCGGGAGAAGCTCTGGAAACACCATATATTTT
>-|TRBD2|TRBJ2-7|TRBV5-1
CASSSSLAGAAPYEQYF
TGCGCCAGCAGCTCGTCTCTAGCGGGTGCGGCGCCATACGAGCAGTACTTC
>-|-|TRBJ2-1|TRBV25-1
CASSPGGSYNEQFF
TGTGCCAGCAGTCCCGGAGGGTCCTACAATGAGCAGTTCTTC
>-|-|TRBJ2-1|TRBV7-2
CASSLEFQQRKFF
TGTGCCAGCAGCTTAGAGTTCCAACAGCGGAAGTTCTTC
>-|-|TRBJ2-7|TRBV6-5
CASSYGWGGNEQYF
TGTGCCAGCAGTTACGGGTGGGGCGGGAACGAGCAGTACTTC
>-|-|TRBJ1-5|TRBV6-6
CASSSVAGQPQHF
TGTGCCAGCAGTTCGGTAGCGGGGCAGCCCCAGCATTTT
>-|-|TRBJ1-1|TRBV28
CASSTRGISTEAFF
TGTGCCAGCAGTACCAGGGGTATCAGCACTGAAGCTTTCTTT
>few|TRBD1|TRBJ2-5|TRBV7-9
CASSFPTGRETQYF
TGTGCCAGCAGCTTCCCGACAGGGCGAGAGACCCAGTACTTC
>-|-|TRBJ2-1|TRBV7-6
CASSLMGGEQFF
TGTGCCAGCAGCTTAATGGGGGGTGAGCAGTTCTTC
>-|TRBD2|TRBJ2-3|TRBV10-3
CAIGGVIAGASTDTQYF
TGTGCCATCGGAGGGGTAATAGCGGGAGCTAGCACAGATACGCAGTATTTT
>-|-|TRBJ1-2|TRBV15
CATSEGRSNYGYTF
TGTGCCACCAGCGAGGGCAGGTCGAACTATGGCTACACCTTC
>-|-|TRBJ1-1|TRBV27
CATVRGTEAFF
TGTGCCACCGTCCGGGGAACTGAAGCTTTCTTT
>-|TRBD2|TRBJ2-7|TRBV7-9
CASSLGGLAAHSYEQYF
TGTGCCAGCAGCTTAGGAGGACTAGCGGCCCACTCCTACGAGCAGTACTTC
>-|TRBD1|TRBJ1-1|TRBV10-1
CASSGDRGHDTEAFF
TGCGCCAGCAGTGGAGACAGGGGGCATGACACTGAAGCTTTCTTT
>-|-|TRBJ1-1|TRBV27
CASSKVLSRTEAFF
TGTGCCAGCAGTAAAGTCTTGAGCCGGACTGAAGCTTTCTTT
>-|-|TRBJ1-4|TRBV28
CASSLEGLRRRSEKLFF
TGTGCCAGCAGTTTGGAGGGTTTGAGGAGGAGATCTGAAAAACTGTTTTTT
>-|-|TRBJ1-5|TRBV19
CASSIGGLGNQPQHF
TGTGCCAGTAGTATAGGAGGGCTTGGCAATCAGCCCCAGCATTTT
>-|TRBD1|TRBJ1-1|TRBV5-8
CASSLRQGASGEAFF
TGTGCCAGCAGCTTGAGGCAGGGGGCTTCAGGTGAAGCTTTCTTT
>-|TRBD1|TRBJ1-2|TRBV28
CASSPWAVGTGESDGYTF
TGTGCCAGCAGTCCCTGGGCCGTGGGGACAGGGGAGTCGGATGGCTACACCTTC
>-|TRBD1|TRBJ2-5|TRBV11-3
CAGDDRAKTQYF
TGTGCCGGTGACGACAGGGCAAAGACCCAGTACTTC
>-|-|TRBJ1-1|TRBV5-1
CASSSSGYTEAFF
TGCGCCAGCAGCTCTTCAGGGTACACTGAAGCTTTCTTT
>-|-|TRBJ1-6|TRBV4-1
CASSHPKNSSYNSPLHF
TGCGCCAGCAGCCACCCGAAGAATAGCTCCTATAATTCACCCCTCCACTTT
>once|-|TRBJ2-7|TRBV10-2
CASSVGRTYEQYF
TGCGCCAGCAGTGTTGGCCGCACCTACGAGCAGTACTTC
>once|TRBD2|TRBJ2-3|TRBV6-1
CASSVGLAGGRATDTQYF
TGTGCCAGCAGTGTGGGACTAGCGGGAGGACGCGCCACAGATACGCAGTATTTT
>-|TRBD2|TRBJ2-7|TRBV5-1
CASSPRLAGGPKGYEQYF
TGCGCCAGCAGCCCCCGACTAGCGGGAGGGCCAAAGGGCTACGAGCAGTACTTC
>-|-|TRBJ1-5|TRBV6-5
CASNNGGGNQPQHF
TGTGCCAGCAACAACGGGGGGGGCAATCAGCCCCAGCATTTT
>few|-|TRBJ1-1|TRBV14
CASSPQTVPEAFF
TGTGCCAGCAGCCCGCAGACAGTCCCTGAAGCTTTCTTT
>-|-|TRBJ1-1|TRBV7-3
CASSLMMPGTPNTEAFF
TGTGCCAGCAGCTTAATGATGCCCGGGACACCGAACACTGAAGCTTTCTTT